The 32 T cell receptor beta chains below come from one sample, sequenced in a study of blood T cell repertoires in COVID-19. Here immunoSEQ multiplex PCR was the method, and the copy in TCRdb shows in-frame clones only, minus some. The sample contains fewer than 400,000 clones, under 90% of which appear only once. Sequencing was performed on peripheral blood. The origin of the receptors is a woman in her 30s with COVID-19, enrolled during active disease.

The V and J genes are TRBV20-1 and TRBJ2-1; 9 positions match TRBD2. The CDR3 is 18 residues long. Germline assignment: CDR1 DFQATT and CDR2 SNEGSKA (reference sequence). Unmatched junction bases numbered 20, after V lost 3 bases and J lost 8 bases. CDR3 DNA sequence: TGCAGTGCTAGTCTTTTGGTGGCTAGCGGGAAATTAATCGATGAGCAGTTCTTC. It encodes CSASLLVASGKLIDEQFF.

This sequence joins TRBV18 and TRBJ1-1; D gene ambiguous. With 1 base removed from V and 2 bases from J, the gap between germline ends came to 8 bases. This CDR3 is built from 14 residues. CDR1 is KGHSH, CDR2 LQKENI, per germline. CDR3 DNA: TGTGCCAGCTCACCACTCACAGTAAACACTGAAGCTTTCTTT. Translating it yields CASSPLTVNTEAFF.

V and J are TRBV5-1 and TRBJ1-2; perhaps TRBD1 as D (5 bases). V lost 0 bases to trimming and J lost 6 bases, with 15 bases between them. This CDR3 comprises 15 residues. Per the germline V gene, CDR1 is SGHRS and CDR2 is YFSETQ. CDR3 sequence: CASSLGGDSSHGYTF. CDR3 nucleotides: TGCGCCAGCAGCTTGGGGGGGGACTCGTCCCATGGCTACACCTTC.

This clone was seen a handful of times. This sequence joins TRBV6-5 and TRBJ2-5, with 9 bases fitting TRBD2. The trim removed 0 bases at V and 5 bases at J, leaving 4 bases unmatched. CDR3 length: 15 amino acids. Germline-derived CDR1 and CDR2 are MNHEY and SVGAGI. CDR3 nucleotide sequence: TGTGCCAGCAGTTACTCGGAGGCGGGAGGGGAGACCCAGTACTTC. It yields the protein CASSYSEAGGETQYF.

The CDR3 DNA reads as TGCGCCAGCAGCCAAGATGAGGTGGTCGAGCAGTACTTC. Translated: CASSQDEVVEQYF. This chain connects TRBV4-1 to TRBJ2-7; D gene ambiguous. The germline V gene has CDR1 MGHRA and CDR2 YSYEKL. This CDR3 is built from 13 residues. V lost 0 bases to trimming and J lost 6 bases, with 9 bases between them.

This chain links TRBV9 with TRBJ1-3; D unclear. The germline V and J ends were trimmed by 0 bases and 0 bases, with 13 bases remaining between them. The CDR3 covers 17 residues. Germline V gene data show CDR1 as SGDLS and CDR2 as YYNGEE. DNA of the CDR3: TGTGCCAGCAGCGTAGGTCTCCCAGAATCCTCTGGAAACACCATATATTTT. Translating it yields CASSVGLPESSGNTIYF.

The genes are TRBV2 and TRBJ1-6; D is ambiguous. CDR3 length: 15 amino acids. The V end lost 4 bases, the J end lost 6 bases, and 13 bases lay between the germline ends. Germline assignment: CDR1 SNHLY and CDR2 FYNNEI. The CDR3 sequence: CASSAQQETNSPLHF. Written as DNA, the CDR3 is TGTGCCAGCAGTGCCCAGCAGGAAACTAATTCACCCCTCCACTTT.

The chain employs TRBV7-6 and TRBJ2-7, with TRBD2 matching over 8 bases. The CDR3 extends over 15 amino acids. Germline CDR1 and CDR2: SGHVS and FNYEAQ. With V trimmed by 0 bases and J by 7 bases, 8 bases remained unmatched. The CDR3 DNA reads as TGTGCCAGCAGCTTAGCTACGGGAGGGCCGGAGGAGCAGTACTTC. Translated: CASSLATGGPEEQYF.

The chain uses TRBV14 and TRBJ1-1; TRBD1 might be the D (5 bases). The germline V gene encodes CDR1 SGHDN and CDR2 FVKESK. The ends were cut back, 0 bases at V and 5 bases at J, with 10 bases in the middle. The CDR3 contains 14 residues. The CDR3 DNA follows: TGTGCCAGCAGCCAAGAACGGGGGTGGACTGAAGCTTTCTTT. Protein sequence: CASSQERGWTEAFF.

The chain combines TRBV6-5 with TRBJ2-7, with TRBD1 matching over 9 bases. CDR1 is MNHEY, CDR2 SVGAGI, per germline. Trimming removed 5 bases from V and 3 bases from J; junction bases left unmatched: 8. This CDR3 region has 15 residues. CDR3 sequence: CASSRTGEFLYEQYF. The CDR3 coding sequence is TGTGCCAGCAGTCGGACAGGGGAATTCCTCTACGAGCAGTACTTC.

The V call is TRBV14, the J call TRBJ1-1, with D unresolved. In germline, CDR1 is SGHDN, CDR2 FVKESK. This CDR3 is 13 amino acids long. With 5 bases removed from V and 1 base from J, the gap between germline ends came to 8 bases. The CDR3 bases are TGTGCCAGCAGCTTACAACAGAACACTGAAGCTTTCTTT. This sequence encodes CASSLQQNTEAFF.

The J gene is TRBJ1-1, the V gene TRBV11-2; 7 bases map to TRBD1. Germline-derived CDR1 and CDR2 are SGHAT and FQNNGV. The CDR3 totals 14 residues. Trimming removed 5 bases from V and 1 base from J; junction bases left unmatched: 4. CDR3 region: CASSRGTANTEAFF. The CDR3, as DNA: TGTGCCAGCAGCCGTGGGACAGCGAACACTGAAGCTTTCTTT.

This clone was detected only once. V gene TRBV29-1 combines with J gene TRBJ2-1; tentatively, D is TRBD2 (5 bases). Germline V lookup: CDR1 SQVTM, CDR2 ANQGSEA. CDR3 length: 14 amino acids. Trimming pared 6 bases from V and 7 bases from J, leaving 19 bases between. The CDR3 DNA is TGCAGCGTAGCCGCGGAGGAGGTAGCGAATGAGCAGTTCTTC. It is translated as CSVAAEEVANEQFF.

A single count supports this clone. The J gene is TRBJ1-4, the V gene TRBV24-1, with D unresolved. CDR1 is KGHDR, CDR2 SFDVKD, per germline. The germline V and J ends were trimmed by 0 bases and 5 bases, with 12 bases remaining between them. CDR3 length equals 16 residues. As DNA, the CDR3 is TGTGCCACCAGTGATTTGATGCCCAGGCTGAATGAAAAACTGTTTTTT. Encoded protein: CATSDLMPRLNEKLFF.

This clone was seen only once. This chain uses TRBV7-3 with TRBJ2-1; 9 bases map to TRBD2. The CDR3 is 17 residues long. J gave up 5 bases and V 1 base, and 9 bases lay outside the gene matches. Germline V gene sequence: CDR1 SGHTA, CDR2 FQGTGA. This CDR3 is CASSLNSGSEVNNEQFF. As DNA, the CDR3 is TGTGCCAGCAGCTTAAATAGCGGGAGTGAGGTGAACAATGAGCAGTTCTTC.

The chain is built from TRBV19 and TRBJ2-3; 7 bases align to TRBD2. V trimming: 3 bases; J trimming: 3 bases; junction bases outside the gene matches: 3. The CDR3 has 14 residues. The V gene's germline CDR1 is LNHDA and CDR2 SQIVND (reference sequence). The CDR3 bases are TGTGCCAGTAGTATGGGCGGGAGTACAGATACGCAGTATTTT. It specifies CASSMGGSTDTQYF. Drawing the rest from reference TRBV19 and TRBJ2-3, the complete variable domain is DGGITQSPKYLFRKEGQNVTLSCEQNLNHDAMYWYRQDPGQGLRLIYYSQIVNDFQKGDIAEGYSVSREKKESFPLTVTSAQKNPTAFYLCASSMGGSTDTQYFGPGTRLTVL.

This clone was observed a handful of times. Other DNA sequences in the same sample also yield this CDR3. The chain has TRBV7-9 and TRBJ2-2; 8 bases fit TRBD1. V gave up 5 bases and J gave up 4 bases; unmatched junction bases: 3. The CDR3 spans 14 residues. Germline V gene lookup returns CDR1 SEHNR and CDR2 FQNEAQ (reference sequence). This CDR3 is CASSLDRATGELFF. CDR3 nucleotides: TGTGCCAGCAGCCTGGACAGGGCCACCGGGGAGCTGTTTTTT. Combining the CDR3 with reference TRBV7-9 and TRBJ2-2 gives the whole variable domain DTGVSQNPRHKITKRGQNVTFRCDPISEHNRLYWYRQTLGQGPEFLTYFQNEAQLEKSRLLSDRFSAERPKGSFSTLEIQRTEQGDSAMYLCASSLDRATGELFFGEGSRLTVL.

The rearrangement uses TRBV27 and TRBJ2-7; 8 bases line up with TRBD1. After removal of 2 bases from V and 0 bases from J, the junction contained 3 bases not matched to a gene. From germline, CDR1 is MNHEY and CDR2 SMNVEV (reference sequence). This CDR3 has 15 amino acids. Here the CDR3 DNA reads TGTGCCAGCAGTTTAACAGGGGGTTACTCCTACGAGCAGTACTTC. Protein product: CASSLTGGYSYEQYF.

This clone occurred a few times. This chain connects TRBV2 to TRBJ2-7; perhaps TRBD1 as D (6 bases). The V and J ends lost 6 bases and 3 bases respectively, with 15 bases between them. The CDR3 spans 14 residues. Germline assignment: CDR1 SNHLY and CDR2 FYNNEI. CDR3 amino acids: CASSPRRGSYEQYF. In DNA, the CDR3 is TGTGCCAGCAGCCCCCGCAGGGGAAGCTACGAGCAGTACTTC.

V and J are TRBV18 and TRBJ2-5; D ambiguous. Germline loops: CDR1 KGHSH, CDR2 LQKENI. V lost 3 bases to trimming and J lost 2 bases, with 10 bases between them. This CDR3 spans 14 amino acids. CDR3 sequence (DNA): TGTGCCAGCTCACCTCTATCCGTGCAAGAGACCCAGTACTTC. It specifies CASSPLSVQETQYF. Based on the CDR3 plus reference TRBV18 and TRBJ2-5, the full variable domain is NAGVMQNPRHLVRRRGQEARLRCSPMKGHSHVYWYRQLPEEGLKFMVYLQKENIIDESGMPKERFSAEFPKEGPSILRIQQVVRGDSAAYFCASSPLSVQETQYFGPGTRLLVL.

This chain joins TRBV28 and TRBJ2-4; 9 nucleotides agree with TRBD2. This CDR3 has 17 amino acids. CDR1 is MDHEN and CDR2 is SYDVKM in the germline V gene. Trimming at V came to 3 bases and at J to 4 bases, leaving 10 bases not matched to a gene. CDR3 in DNA: TGTGCCAGCAGTTTCTTGGCGGGAGGGCGTTCTAAAAACATTCAGTACTTC. Translated, it gives CASSFLAGGRSKNIQYF. The full variable domain, completed using reference TRBV28 and TRBJ2-4, is DVKVTQSSRYLVKRTGEKVFLECVQDMDHENMFWYRQDPGLGLRLIYFSYDVKMKEKGDIPEGYSVSREKKERFSLILESASTNQTSMYLCASSFLAGGRSKNIQYFGAGTRLSVL.

This clone was observed once. The V call is TRBV27, the J call TRBJ2-1, with 8 bases identical to TRBD2. CDR1 is MNHEY, CDR2 SMNVEV, per germline (reference sequence). This CDR3 is built from 16 residues. V gave up 5 bases and J gave up 5 bases; unmatched junction bases: 11. DNA for the CDR3: TGTGCCAGCAGTCTGGTTGCGACTAGCGAAAACAATGAGCAGTTCTTC. Translation: CASSLVATSENNEQFF.

The CDR3 DNA reads TGTGCCTGGAGTGTACGACAGGACTATGGCTACACCTTC. Translating it yields CAWSVRQDYGYTF. J is TRBJ1-2 and V is TRBV30, with D possibly being TRBD1 (6 bases). This CDR3 comprises 13 residues. V gave up 0 bases and J gave up 3 bases, with 8 bases separating them. The germline gives CDR1 GTSNPN, CDR2 SVGIG (reference sequence).

V gene TRBV6-5 combines with J gene TRBJ1-3; weak D call: TRBD1 (5 bases). This CDR3 has 14 amino acids. Germline V gene data show CDR1 as MNHEY and CDR2 as SVGAGI. V gave up 10 bases and J gave up 4 bases, with 17 bases separating them. The CDR3 reads CATNPGRGGNTIYF. The CDR3 nucleotides are TGTGCCACCAATCCAGGGCGAGGCGGAAACACCATATATTTT.

The table lists this clone with a few counts. J is TRBJ2-1 and V is TRBV14, with D possibly TRBD2 on 7 matching bases. Trimming shortened V by 1 base and J by 5 bases, and 9 bases separated the two germline ends. This CDR3 contains 14 residues. The germline CDR1 and CDR2 sequences are SGHDN and FVKESK. As DNA, the CDR3 is TGTGCCAGCAGCCAAGGGCGGGGGCACAATGAGCAGTTCTTC. The encoded protein is CASSQGRGHNEQFF.

CDR3 nucleotide sequence: TGTGCCAGCAGCACTGACGCGGTGAGTGGCTACACCTTC. Its translation is CASSTDAVSGYTF. This chain joins TRBV12-3 or TRBV12-4 and TRBJ1-2; D uncertain. Trimming pared 6 bases from V and 7 bases from J, leaving 15 bases between. This CDR3 has 13 amino acids.

The rearrangement joins TRBV19 to TRBJ1-1; D is unclear. Trimming took off 5 bases at V and 0 bases at J, with 28 bases between the two ends. The V gene's germline CDR1 is LNHDA and CDR2 SQIVND (reference sequence). This CDR3 is built from 20 residues. The CDR3 DNA is TGTGCCAGTAGTTCCCGCGATTACACTAGGGTAAGGGTGATGAACACTGAAGCTTTCTTT. Protein: CASSSRDYTRVRVMNTEAFF.

The chain uses TRBV9 and TRBJ2-1; 7 nucleotides agree with TRBD2. The germline V gene encodes CDR1 SGDLS and CDR2 YYNGEE. This CDR3 region has 13 residues. The V gene end was trimmed by 4 bases and the J gene end by 8 bases; junction bases not matched to a gene: 6. The CDR3 region has the DNA TGTGCCAGCAGCCCCGCACGGGGGGATGAGCAGTTCTTC. Its translation: CASSPARGDEQFF.

V usage is TRBV4-2 and J usage is TRBJ1-1; TRBD1 aligns across 7 bases. Germline CDR1 is LGHNA and CDR2 is YNFKEQ. This CDR3 contains 14 residues. Unmatched junction bases numbered 5, after V lost 3 bases and J lost 4 bases. CDR3 region: CASSQTRQGTEAFF. CDR3 sequence (DNA): TGTGCCAGCAGCCAGACAAGACAGGGCACTGAAGCTTTCTTT.

This chain joins TRBV6-6 and TRBJ2-7; D possibly corresponds to TRBD1 (5 bases). V was shortened by 3 bases and J by 1 base, with 7 bases between the two germline ends. This CDR3 spans 13 amino acids. From germline, CDR1 is MNHNY and CDR2 SVGAGI (reference sequence). The CDR3 spells CASSYTGSYEQYF. CDR3 coding DNA: TGTGCCAGCAGTTATACAGGTTCCTACGAGCAGTACTTC.

The chain links TRBV2 to TRBJ1-1; tentatively, D is TRBD1 (6 bases). Trimming removed 4 bases from V and 3 bases from J, with 12 bases in between. CDR1 and CDR2 (germline): SNHLY, FYNNEI. The CDR3 consists of 14 residues. CDR3 sequence (DNA): TGTGCCAGCAGTGGGTCGGCAGGGGACACTGAAGCTTTCTTT. Encoded protein: CASSGSAGDTEAFF. Supplemented by reference TRBV2 and TRBJ1-1, the full variable domain reads EPEVTQTPSHQVTQMGQEVILRCVPISNHLYFYWYRQILGQKVEFLVSFYNNEISEKSEIFDDQFSVERPDGSNFTLKIRSTKLEDSAMYFCASSGSAGDTEAFFGQGTRLTVV.

This clone was detected only once. J is TRBJ1-4 and V is TRBV3-1 (or the pseudogene TRBV3-2); D is unclear. Germline-derived CDR1 and CDR2 are LGHDT and YNNKEL (reference sequence). V gave up 4 bases and J gave up 8 bases, with 11 bases separating them. CDR3 length equals 13 residues. The CDR3, as DNA: TGTGCCAGCAGCCGAAATACACCGGAAAAACTGTTTTTT. Protein sequence: CASSRNTPEKLFF.